Listed here are 25 T cell receptor beta chains from one sample, sequenced in a study of beta chain features in type 1 diabetes. The whole isolated RNA underwent reverse transcription, so sequencing captured expressed TCRB transcripts. Libraries were prepared by immunoSEQ multiplex PCR; TCRdb keeps only in-frame clonotypes and omits some of them. There are about 900,000 clones in the sample; roughly a sixth occur only once, and around 0.02% lies in the top ten. Source material: naive CD4+ T cells from blood. The source is a woman aged 18-29 years in good health.

This rearrangement joins TRBV11-2 to TRBJ1-5; TRBD1 aligns across 7 bases. Germline V lookup: CDR1 SGHAT, CDR2 FQNNGV. This CDR3 spans 15 amino acids. Unmatched junction bases numbered 9, after V lost 3 bases and J lost 7 bases. The CDR3 loop reads CASSFRDRRSQPQHF. Here the CDR3 DNA reads TGTGCCAGCAGCTTCCGGGACAGAAGATCCCAGCCCCAGCATTTT.

V usage is TRBV6-5 and J usage is TRBJ2-1; D gene uncertain. This CDR3 has 14 amino acids. In germline, CDR1 is MNHEY, CDR2 SVGAGI. The V gene lost 4 bases and the J gene lost 5 bases, with 12 bases spanning the gap. This chain's CDR3 is CASSSFLRNNEQFF. The CDR3 DNA reads TGTGCCAGCAGTTCTTTTTTGAGAAACAATGAGCAGTTCTTC.

The table lists this clone with a few counts. The chain is built from TRBV7-2 and TRBJ2-3; 10 positions agree with TRBD2. Losses at the gene ends were 1 base for V and 1 base for J; bases not matched to a gene: 5. CDR3 length: 17 residues. Germline-derived CDR1 and CDR2 are SGHTA and FQGNSA. CDR3 region: CASSLVLAGAGTDTQYF. The DNA of the CDR3 is TGTGCCAGCAGCTTAGTTCTAGCGGGAGCGGGCACAGATACGCAGTATTTT.

The rearrangement links TRBV7-2 to TRBJ1-2; 9 nucleotides agree with TRBD1. The J segment lost 4 bases and the V segment lost 6 bases, leaving 12 bases of the junction unmatched. This CDR3 has 16 residues. The germline V gene has CDR1 SGHTA and CDR2 FQGNSA. The CDR3 bases are TGTGCCAGCAGTTTTAATCTTCCGGGACAGGGCTATGGCTACACCTTC. It is translated as CASSFNLPGQGYGYTF.

The CDR3 sequence is CASSAQGVSTEAFF. In DNA, the CDR3 is TGTGCCAGCAGTGCCCAGGGGGTGAGCACTGAAGCTTTCTTT. V is TRBV6-1 and J is TRBJ1-1, with 7 nucleotides matching TRBD1. This CDR3 contains 14 residues. The J segment lost 4 bases and the V segment lost 4 bases, leaving 6 bases of the junction unmatched. From germline, CDR1 is MNHNS and CDR2 SASEGT.

V usage is TRBV28 and J usage is TRBJ2-2; D ambiguous. Trimming took off 3 bases at V and 7 bases at J, with 3 bases between the two ends. CDR3 length equals 11 residues. Germline V CDR1 and CDR2: MDHEN, SYDVKM. The CDR3 protein is CASSFIGELFF. In DNA form, the CDR3 reads TGTGCCAGCAGTTTTATCGGGGAGCTGTTTTTT.

The rearrangement links TRBV7-2 to TRBJ2-2, with TRBD2 matching over 11 bases. The CDR3 is made up of 15 amino acids. J lost 4 bases, V lost 5 bases, and 3 bases had no gene match. The germline V gene has CDR1 SGHTA and CDR2 FQGNSA. Here the CDR3 DNA reads TGTGCCAGCAGCCCACTAGCGGGAGTCACCGGGGAGCTGTTTTTT. Residues: CASSPLAGVTGELFF.

The chain employs TRBV4-2 and TRBJ2-7, with 10 bases lining up with TRBD2. CDR1 is LGHNA, CDR2 YNFKEQ, per germline. With 0 bases clipped from V and 1 base from J, the junction kept 12 bases outside the gene matches. The CDR3 totals 19 residues. In DNA form, the CDR3 reads TGTGCCAGCAGCCAAGATCTGGCTAGCGGGAGAGCGATATCCTACGAGCAGTACTTC. Protein sequence: CASSQDLASGRAISYEQYF.

This clone has more than one count but fewer than ten. The chain is built from TRBV2 and TRBJ2-5; D tentatively fits TRBD1 or TRBD2 (5 bases each). V was clipped by 8 bases and J by 2 bases, with 12 bases between them. CDR3 length: 13 residues. The germline V gene encodes CDR1 SNHLY and CDR2 FYNNEI. The CDR3 DNA sequence: TGTGCCAGCGCAGGGACGGAACAAGAGACCCAGTACTTC. This gives the protein CASAGTEQETQYF.

This chain joins TRBV18 and TRBJ2-3; weak D call: TRBD1 (6 bases). The CDR3 consists of 16 residues. The V gene's germline CDR1 is KGHSH and CDR2 LQKENI. Trimming stripped 2 bases from V and 1 base from J, with 13 bases between. The CDR3 bases are TGTGCCAGCTCACCAAGACAGGCGTCGCGCACAGATACGCAGTATTTT. Translation: CASSPRQASRTDTQYF.

This rearrangement joins TRBV19 to TRBJ2-1, with D unclear. Germline lookup yields CDR1 LNHDA and CDR2 SQIVND (reference sequence). This CDR3 has 15 amino acids. V was clipped by 5 bases and J by 1 base, with 12 bases between them. Here the CDR3 DNA reads TGTGCCAGTAGTCCGCTAGGCGCGTCCTACAATGAGCAGTTCTTC. Encoded protein: CASSPLGASYNEQFF.

This clone was seen a handful of times. This CDR3 is also generated by other DNA sequences in the sample. The chain recombines TRBV18 with TRBJ2-5, with TRBD1 as a possible D gene (6 bases). From germline, CDR1 is KGHSH and CDR2 LQKENI. With 3 bases removed from V and 1 base from J, the gap between germline ends came to 9 bases. The CDR3 consists of 14 residues. In DNA, the CDR3 is TGTGCCAGCTCACCCGGACAGTCCCAAGAGACCCAGTACTTC. It is translated as CASSPGQSQETQYF.

The J gene is TRBJ2-4, the V gene TRBV4-1; D unresolved. Germline V gene sequence: CDR1 MGHRA, CDR2 YSYEKL. Trimming removed 1 base at V and 0 bases at J, with 13 bases between. This CDR3 has 17 amino acids. CDR3 amino acids: CASSQGPTVLAKNIQYF. CDR3 bases: TGCGCCAGCAGCCAAGGTCCGACTGTTCTAGCCAAAAACATTCAGTACTTC.

J is TRBJ2-4 and V is TRBV6-1, with D possibly matching TRBD2 (5 bases). The germline V and J ends were trimmed by 0 bases and 1 base, with 13 bases remaining between them. The germline V gene has CDR1 MNHNS and CDR2 SASEGT. The CDR3 runs 17 residues. The CDR3: CASSEAVGSLAKNIQYF. DNA of the CDR3: TGTGCCAGCAGTGAAGCGGTAGGGAGCTTGGCCAAAAACATTCAGTACTTC.

This clone was seen more than once but under ten times. This chain joins TRBV7-9 and TRBJ2-5, with D perhaps TRBD2 (5 bases). The germline V and J ends were trimmed by 5 bases and 4 bases, with 14 bases remaining between them. The CDR3 runs to 14 residues. Germline V gene lookup returns CDR1 SEHNR and CDR2 FQNEAQ (reference sequence). The DNA for the CDR3 is TGTGCCAGCAGCCCCTCCCGGGATTCAGAGACCCAGTACTTC. Encoded protein: CASSPSRDSETQYF.

To note about this clone: The same CDR3 is also encoded by other DNA sequences in this sample. The rearrangement uses TRBV6-5 and TRBJ2-3, with D hard to call. This CDR3 is built from 14 residues. Trimming pared 2 bases from V and 1 base from J, leaving 7 bases between. Germline CDR1 is MNHEY and CDR2 is SVGAGI. The CDR3 protein is CASSYGLGTDTQYF. The CDR3 bases are TGTGCCAGCAGTTACGGGCTGGGCACAGATACGCAGTATTTT.

The V and J genes are TRBV15 and TRBJ2-7; no reliable D call. The CDR3 consists of 12 residues. Germline V CDR1 and CDR2: LNHNV, YYDKDF (reference sequence). Trimming cost V 0 bases and J 10 bases, with 10 bases left between them. The CDR3 spells CATSRDRVLQYF. CDR3 nucleotide sequence: TGTGCCACCAGCAGAGATCGGGTTCTACAGTACTTC.

The J gene is TRBJ2-1, the V gene TRBV11-3; unclear D gene. The V gene lost 3 bases and the J gene lost 10 bases, with 10 bases spanning the gap. The CDR3 contains 12 residues. Germline-derived CDR1 and CDR2 are SGHNT and YENEEA. CDR3 in amino acids: CASSFPRGEQFF. CDR3 bases: TGTGCCAGCAGCTTTCCGAGAGGAGAGCAGTTCTTC.

This chain connects TRBV2 to TRBJ2-1, with a possible D match to TRBD2 (5 bases). This CDR3 is 14 amino acids long. V lost 7 bases and J 4 bases, leaving 14 bases between the germline ends. Germline-derived CDR1 and CDR2 are SNHLY and FYNNEI. The CDR3 DNA sequence: TGTGCCAGCATCTCCGGGATGGCTTACAATGAGCAGTTCTTC. This sequence encodes CASISGMAYNEQFF.

CDR3 DNA: TGTGCCAGCAGCGCCTTGGGACTAGCGGGAAACGAGCAGTACTTC. Its translation is CASSALGLAGNEQYF. The rearrangement links TRBV9 to TRBJ2-7, with 13 nucleotides matching TRBD2. V shed 3 bases, J shed 5 bases, and the junction held 5 bases outside the gene matches. CDR3 size: 15 residues. Germline V gene lookup returns CDR1 SGDLS and CDR2 YYNGEE.

This clone was seen a handful of times. V is TRBV11-1 and J is TRBJ2-1; no clear D. Trimming removed 1 base at V and 6 bases at J, with 7 bases between. CDR1 and CDR2 from the germline V gene are SGHAT and FQDESV (reference sequence). The CDR3 loop spans 13 amino acids. CDR3 sequence (DNA): TGTGCCAGCAGCTTAGAAAACGGCAATGAGCAGTTCTTC. Amino acid sequence: CASSLENGNEQFF.

This clone has more than one count but fewer than ten. The chain joins TRBV2 to TRBJ2-1, with 7 bases that match TRBD2. Trimming at V came to 4 bases and at J to 4 bases, leaving 4 bases not matched to a gene. Germline V gives CDR1 SNHLY, CDR2 FYNNEI. The CDR3 runs to 14 residues. The DNA for the CDR3 is TGTGCCAGCAGTGGGCTAGCGGAATACAATGAGCAGTTCTTC. It translates to CASSGLAEYNEQFF.

The chain uses TRBV28 and TRBJ2-1; 8 bases map to TRBD1. Trimming cost V 4 bases and J 4 bases; bases outside gene matches: 9. Germline V lookup: CDR1 MDHEN, CDR2 SYDVKM. The CDR3 sequence is 16 residues long. The CDR3 loop reads CASSSPGQGKYNEQFF. The CDR3 DNA is TGTGCCAGCAGTTCCCCCGGACAGGGAAAATACAATGAGCAGTTCTTC.

The chain carries TRBV7-2 and TRBJ2-5; the D is unclear. This CDR3 spans 15 amino acids. Germline CDR1 reads SGHTA; CDR2 reads FQGNSA. V gave up 0 bases and J gave up 2 bases, with 10 bases separating them. In nucleotides, the CDR3 is TGTGCCAGCAGCTTAGCAGTGACTCTACAAGAGACCCAGTACTTC. The encoded protein is CASSLAVTLQETQYF.

This clone was seen more than once but under ten times. This sequence joins TRBV7-2 and TRBJ2-7; the match to TRBD2 covers 8 bases. Germline V gene lookup returns CDR1 SGHTA and CDR2 FQGNSA. The length of the CDR3 is 15 residues. The V gene end was trimmed by 7 bases and the J gene end by 5 bases; junction bases not matched to a gene: 13. CDR3 region: CASTQTYAGGHEQYF. CDR3 bases: TGTGCCAGCACCCAGACTTATGCGGGAGGCCACGAGCAGTACTTC.